A single T cell receptor (beta chain) is shown here with its context. Germline CDR1 is MDHEN and CDR2 is SYDVKM. There are 16 residues in the CDR3. Between the trimmed V and J ends, which lost 4 bases and 5 bases, there was a span of 17 bases. This entry comes from a study of shared clonotypes between healthy human individuals. Study at large: The donors, a couple of women and a few men, were aged 18 to 49. Three plates each covered CD4 naive and memory; CD8 naive two, CD8 memory one.

Some clones are missing from TCRdb's copy, which holds only in-frame ones; the method was immunoSEQ multiplex PCR. The table includes some 1,400,000 clones, roughly 96% detected once. The specimen sequenced was naive CD4+ T cells sorted from blood. Subset given: CD45RA+ positively selected. The clonotype comes from a man under 40 in good health. This chain joins TRBV28 and TRBJ1-4; D ambiguous. DNA for the CDR3: TGTGCCAGCAGTTGGGTGCCCGGGTCATCGAATGAAAAACTGTTTTTT. Translated, it gives CASSWVPGSSNEKLFF. Using reference TRBV28 and TRBJ1-4 for the parts outside the CDR3, the full variable domain is DVKVTQSSRYLVKRTGEKVFLECVQDMDHENMFWYRQDPGLGLRLIYFSYDVKMKEKGDIPEGYSVSREKKERFSLILESASTNQTSMYLCASSWVPGSSNEKLFFGSGTQLSVL.